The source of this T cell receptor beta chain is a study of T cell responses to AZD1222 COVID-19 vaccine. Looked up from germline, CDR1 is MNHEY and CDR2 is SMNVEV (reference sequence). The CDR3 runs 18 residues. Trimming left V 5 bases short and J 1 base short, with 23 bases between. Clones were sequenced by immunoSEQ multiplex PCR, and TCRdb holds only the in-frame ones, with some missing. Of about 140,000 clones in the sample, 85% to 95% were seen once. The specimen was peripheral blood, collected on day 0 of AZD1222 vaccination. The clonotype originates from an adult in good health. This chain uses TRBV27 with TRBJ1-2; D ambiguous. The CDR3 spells CASSPAVRGLNVNYGYTF. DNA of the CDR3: TGTGCCAGCAGTCCAGCCGTCCGGGGTCTGAACGTTAACTATGGCTACACCTTC.